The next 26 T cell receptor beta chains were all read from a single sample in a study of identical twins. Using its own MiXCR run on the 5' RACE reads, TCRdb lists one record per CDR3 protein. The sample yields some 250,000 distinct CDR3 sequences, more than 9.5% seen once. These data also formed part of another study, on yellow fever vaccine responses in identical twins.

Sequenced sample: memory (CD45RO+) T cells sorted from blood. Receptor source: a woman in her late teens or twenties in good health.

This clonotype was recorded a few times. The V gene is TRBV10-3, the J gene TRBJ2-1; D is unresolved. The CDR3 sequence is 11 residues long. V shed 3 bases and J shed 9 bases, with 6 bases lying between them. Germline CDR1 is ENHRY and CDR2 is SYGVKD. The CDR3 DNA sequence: TGTGCCATCAGTGAATTAGGTGAGCAGTTCTTC. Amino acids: CAISELGEQFF.

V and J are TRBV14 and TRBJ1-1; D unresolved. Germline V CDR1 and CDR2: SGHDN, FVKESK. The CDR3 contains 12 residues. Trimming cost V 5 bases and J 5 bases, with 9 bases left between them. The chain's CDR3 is CASSNRGTEAFF. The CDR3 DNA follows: TGTGCCAGCAGCAATAGAGGGACTGAAGCTTTCTTT.

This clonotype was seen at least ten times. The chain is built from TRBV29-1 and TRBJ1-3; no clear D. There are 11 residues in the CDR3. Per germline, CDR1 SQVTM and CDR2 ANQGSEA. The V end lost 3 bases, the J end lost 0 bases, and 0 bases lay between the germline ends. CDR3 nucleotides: TGCAGCGTTGACTCTGGAAACACCATATATTTT. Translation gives CSVDSGNTIYF.

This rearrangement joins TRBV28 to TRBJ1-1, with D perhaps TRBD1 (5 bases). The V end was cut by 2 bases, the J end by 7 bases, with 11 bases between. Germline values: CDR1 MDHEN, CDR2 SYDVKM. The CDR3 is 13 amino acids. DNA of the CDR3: TGTGCCAGCAGTTTAGGTAGGGGACTTGAAGCTTTCTTT. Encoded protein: CASSLGRGLEAFF.

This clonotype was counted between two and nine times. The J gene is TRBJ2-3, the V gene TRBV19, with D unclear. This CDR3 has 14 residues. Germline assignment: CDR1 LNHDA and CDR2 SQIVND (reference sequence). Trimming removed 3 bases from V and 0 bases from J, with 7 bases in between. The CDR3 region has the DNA TGTGCCAGTAGTATTCTGGACAGCACAGATACGCAGTATTTT. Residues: CASSILDSTDTQYF.

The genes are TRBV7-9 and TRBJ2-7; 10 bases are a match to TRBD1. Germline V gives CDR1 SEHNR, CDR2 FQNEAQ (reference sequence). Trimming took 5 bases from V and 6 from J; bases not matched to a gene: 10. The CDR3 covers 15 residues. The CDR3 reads CASSAPGTGAREQYF. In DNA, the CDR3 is TGTGCCAGCAGCGCACCCGGGACAGGGGCTCGCGAGCAGTACTTC.

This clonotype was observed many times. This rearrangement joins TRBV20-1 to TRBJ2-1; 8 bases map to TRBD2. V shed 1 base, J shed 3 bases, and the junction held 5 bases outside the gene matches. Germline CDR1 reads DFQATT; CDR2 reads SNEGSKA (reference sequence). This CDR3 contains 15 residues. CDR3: CSARVTSADYNEQFF. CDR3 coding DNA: TGCAGTGCTAGAGTGACTAGCGCAGACTACAATGAGCAGTTCTTC.

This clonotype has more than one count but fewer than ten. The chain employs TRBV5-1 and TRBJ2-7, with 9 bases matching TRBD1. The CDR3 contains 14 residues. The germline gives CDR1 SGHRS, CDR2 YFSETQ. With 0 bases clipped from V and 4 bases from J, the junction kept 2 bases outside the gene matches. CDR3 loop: CASSLGDRDYEQYF. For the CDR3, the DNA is TGCGCCAGCAGCTTGGGGGACAGGGATTACGAGCAGTACTTC.

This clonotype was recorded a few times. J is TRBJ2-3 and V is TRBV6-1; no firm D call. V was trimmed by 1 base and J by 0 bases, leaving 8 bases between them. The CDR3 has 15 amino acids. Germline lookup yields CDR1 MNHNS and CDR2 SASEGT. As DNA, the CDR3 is TGTGCCAGCAGTGAAGTGAGTTCTAGCACAGATACGCAGTATTTT. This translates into CASSEVSSSTDTQYF.

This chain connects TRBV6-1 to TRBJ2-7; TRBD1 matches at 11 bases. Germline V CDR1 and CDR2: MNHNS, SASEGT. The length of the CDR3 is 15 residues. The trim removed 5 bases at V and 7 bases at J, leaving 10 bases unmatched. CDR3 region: CASSTTGTGGDEQYF. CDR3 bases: TGTGCCAGCAGTACGACCGGGACAGGGGGGGATGAGCAGTACTTC.

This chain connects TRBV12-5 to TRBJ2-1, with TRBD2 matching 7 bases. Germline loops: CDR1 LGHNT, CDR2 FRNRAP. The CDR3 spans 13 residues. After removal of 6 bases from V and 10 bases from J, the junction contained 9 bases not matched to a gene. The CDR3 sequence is CASGASGTGEQFF. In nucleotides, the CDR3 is TGTGCTAGTGGAGCAAGCGGGACGGGGGAGCAGTTCTTC.

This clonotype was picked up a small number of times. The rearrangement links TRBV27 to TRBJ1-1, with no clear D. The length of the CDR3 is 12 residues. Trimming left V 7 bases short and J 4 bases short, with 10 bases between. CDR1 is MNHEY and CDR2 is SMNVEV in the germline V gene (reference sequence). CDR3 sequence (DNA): TGTGCCAGCAAGAGGGTGGGCACTGAAGCTTTCTTT. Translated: CASKRVGTEAFF.

This CDR3 reads CASSYGSSGANVLTF. DNA for the CDR3: TGTGCCAGCAGTTACGGGAGCTCTGGGGCCAACGTCCTGACTTTC. This chain joins TRBV6-5 and TRBJ2-6; tentative D call: TRBD2 (5 bases). Germline assignment: CDR1 MNHEY and CDR2 SVGAGI. Trimming removed 2 bases from V and 0 bases from J, with 5 bases in between. This CDR3 is built from 15 residues.

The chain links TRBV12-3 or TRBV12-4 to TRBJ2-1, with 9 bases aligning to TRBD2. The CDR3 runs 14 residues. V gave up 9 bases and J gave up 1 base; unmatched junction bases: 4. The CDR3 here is CASKAGGSYNEQFF. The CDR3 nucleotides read TGTGCCAGTAAAGCGGGGGGATCCTACAATGAGCAGTTCTTC.

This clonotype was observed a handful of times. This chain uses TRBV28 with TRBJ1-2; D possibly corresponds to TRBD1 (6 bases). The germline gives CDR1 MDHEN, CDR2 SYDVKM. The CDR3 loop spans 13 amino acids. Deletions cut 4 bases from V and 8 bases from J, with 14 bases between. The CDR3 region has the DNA TGTGCCAGCAGTTGGGGGGGGGCGCTGGGCTACACCTTC. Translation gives CASSWGGALGYTF.

CDR3: CASSKDSFDEQYF. Written as DNA, the CDR3 is TGTGCCAGCAGCAAGGATTCTTTCGACGAGCAGTACTTC. This chain connects TRBV7-6 to TRBJ2-7; D remains unclear. With 5 bases removed from V and 5 bases from J, the gap between germline ends came to 13 bases. CDR1 SGHVS and CDR2 FNYEAQ come from the germline V gene. The CDR3 is made up of 13 amino acids.

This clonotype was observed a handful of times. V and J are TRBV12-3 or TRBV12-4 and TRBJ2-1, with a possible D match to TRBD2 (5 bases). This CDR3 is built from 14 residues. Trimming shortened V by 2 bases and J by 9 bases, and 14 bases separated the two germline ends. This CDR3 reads CASSLRTLSGEQFF. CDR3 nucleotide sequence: TGTGCCAGCAGTTTAAGGACCTTGAGCGGTGAGCAGTTCTTC.

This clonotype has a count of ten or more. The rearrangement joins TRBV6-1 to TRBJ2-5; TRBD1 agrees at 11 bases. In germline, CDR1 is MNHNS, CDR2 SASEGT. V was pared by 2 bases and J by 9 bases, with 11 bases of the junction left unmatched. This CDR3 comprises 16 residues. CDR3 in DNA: TGTGCCAGCAGTGAACTAGCCGGACAGGGGGCGGAAGCCCAGTACTTC. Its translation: CASSELAGQGAEAQYF.

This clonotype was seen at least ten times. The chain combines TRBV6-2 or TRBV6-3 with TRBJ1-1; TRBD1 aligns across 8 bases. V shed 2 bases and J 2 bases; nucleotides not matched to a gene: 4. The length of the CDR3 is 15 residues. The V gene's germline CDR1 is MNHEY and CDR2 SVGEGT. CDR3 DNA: TGTGCCAGCAGTTACGGGGACAGGAGTAACACTGAAGCTTTCTTT. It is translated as CASSYGDRSNTEAFF.

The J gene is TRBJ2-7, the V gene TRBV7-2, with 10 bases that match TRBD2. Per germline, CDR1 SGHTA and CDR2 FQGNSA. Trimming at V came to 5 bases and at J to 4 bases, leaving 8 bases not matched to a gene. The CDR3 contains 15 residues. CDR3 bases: TGTGCCAGCAGCGTCGGACTAGCGGTCATTTACGAGCAGTACTTC. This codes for CASSVGLAVIYEQYF.

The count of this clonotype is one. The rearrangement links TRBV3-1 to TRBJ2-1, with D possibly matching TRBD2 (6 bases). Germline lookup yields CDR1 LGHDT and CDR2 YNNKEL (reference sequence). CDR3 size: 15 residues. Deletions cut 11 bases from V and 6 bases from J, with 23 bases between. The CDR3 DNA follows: TGTGCCTGCTCCCAAGCGCGGGGTCAGGGCAATGAGCAGTTCTTC. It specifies CACSQARGQGNEQFF.

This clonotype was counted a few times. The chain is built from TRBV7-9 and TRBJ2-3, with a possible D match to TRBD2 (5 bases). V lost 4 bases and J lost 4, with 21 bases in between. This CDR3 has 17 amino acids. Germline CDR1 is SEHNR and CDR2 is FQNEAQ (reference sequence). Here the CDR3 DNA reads TGTGCCAGCAGCTCTGGGGATGGGAGACGGTGGGCAGATACGCAGTATTTT. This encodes CASSSGDGRRWADTQYF.

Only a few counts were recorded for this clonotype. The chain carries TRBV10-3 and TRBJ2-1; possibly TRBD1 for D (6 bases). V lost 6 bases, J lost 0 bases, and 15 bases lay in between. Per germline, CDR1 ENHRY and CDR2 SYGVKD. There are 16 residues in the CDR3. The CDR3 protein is CAIRQDSFTSYNEQFF. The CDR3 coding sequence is TGTGCCATCAGGCAGGACAGTTTTACCTCCTACAATGAGCAGTTCTTC.

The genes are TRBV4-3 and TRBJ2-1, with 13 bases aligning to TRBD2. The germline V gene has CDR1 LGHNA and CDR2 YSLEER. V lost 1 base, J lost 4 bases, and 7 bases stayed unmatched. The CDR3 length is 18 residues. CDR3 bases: TGCGCCAGCAGCCAAGCGGGACTAGCGGGATCCCCATACAATGAGCAGTTCTTC. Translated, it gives CASSQAGLAGSPYNEQFF.

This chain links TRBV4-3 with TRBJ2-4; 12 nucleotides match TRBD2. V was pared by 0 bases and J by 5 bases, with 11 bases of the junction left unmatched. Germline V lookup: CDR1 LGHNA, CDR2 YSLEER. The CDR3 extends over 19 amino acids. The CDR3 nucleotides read TGCGCCAGCAGCCAAGATGAAGAGCTAGCGGGAGGGCCCCAAAACATTCAGTACTTC. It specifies CASSQDEELAGGPQNIQYF.

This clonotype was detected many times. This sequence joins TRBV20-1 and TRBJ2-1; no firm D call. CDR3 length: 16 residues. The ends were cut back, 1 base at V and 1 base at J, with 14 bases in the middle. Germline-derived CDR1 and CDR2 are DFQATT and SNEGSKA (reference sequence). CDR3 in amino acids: CSARVRKDRSYNEQFF. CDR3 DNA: TGCAGTGCTAGAGTTCGGAAAGACCGATCCTACAATGAGCAGTTCTTC.